The present TCR beta chain was sequenced within a study of response to subunit inactivated influenza vaccine. Study-level findings and limits: The authors put forward the suggestion that each seasonal influenza vaccination may bring in only a limited number of new T cells.

Of note for this clonotype: The target antigen is unknown. The junction does not match germline at one end; this may be a read error.

Germline assignment: CDR1 LGHNA and CDR2 YSLEER. The CDR3 runs to 17 residues. MiXCR was run by TCRdb on the RT-PCR reads, yielding one entry per CDR3 protein. Of a few hundred thousand distinct CDR3 sequences listed, about a fifth are singletons. The clonotype comes from a man aged 50 to 69 who received an inactivated influenza vaccine. The input for sequencing was PBMCs from blood, taken approximately 20 months after vaccination. This sequence joins TRBV4-3 and TRBJ2-2, with 7 bases lining up with TRBD2. The CDR3 spells CASSRDDLEAGSGVLFF. As DNA, the CDR3 is TGCGCCAGCAGCCGGGACGACCTAGAAGCGGGGTCCGGGGTGCTGTTTTTT.